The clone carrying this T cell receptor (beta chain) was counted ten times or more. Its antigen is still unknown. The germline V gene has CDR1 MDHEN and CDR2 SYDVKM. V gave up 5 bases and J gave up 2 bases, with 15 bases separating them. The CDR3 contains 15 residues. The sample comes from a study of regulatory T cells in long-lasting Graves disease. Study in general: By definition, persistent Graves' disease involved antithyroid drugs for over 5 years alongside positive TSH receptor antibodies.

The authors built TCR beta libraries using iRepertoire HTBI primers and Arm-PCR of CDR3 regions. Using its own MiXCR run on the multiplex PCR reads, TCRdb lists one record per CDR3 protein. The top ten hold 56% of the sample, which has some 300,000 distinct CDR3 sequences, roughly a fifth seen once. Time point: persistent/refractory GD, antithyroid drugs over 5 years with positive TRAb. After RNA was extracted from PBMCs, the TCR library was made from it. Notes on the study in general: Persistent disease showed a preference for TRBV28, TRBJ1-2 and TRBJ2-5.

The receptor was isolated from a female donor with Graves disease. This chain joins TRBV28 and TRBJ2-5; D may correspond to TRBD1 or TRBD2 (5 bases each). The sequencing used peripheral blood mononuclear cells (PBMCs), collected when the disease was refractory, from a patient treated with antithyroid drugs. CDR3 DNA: TGTGCCAGCAGTCCCCAGGGTAGCGCGCAAGAGACCCAGTACTTC. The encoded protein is CASSPQGSAQETQYF.